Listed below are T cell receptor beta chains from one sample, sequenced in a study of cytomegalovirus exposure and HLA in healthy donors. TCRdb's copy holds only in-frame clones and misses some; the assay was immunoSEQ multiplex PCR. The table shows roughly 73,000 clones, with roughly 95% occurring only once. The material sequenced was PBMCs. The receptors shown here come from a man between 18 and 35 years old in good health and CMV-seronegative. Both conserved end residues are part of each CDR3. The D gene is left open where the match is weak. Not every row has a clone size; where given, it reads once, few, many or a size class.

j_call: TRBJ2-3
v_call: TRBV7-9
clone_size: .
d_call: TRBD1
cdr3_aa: CASSGRQGSTGSDTQYF
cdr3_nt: TGTGCCAGCAGCGGCCGACAGGGGAGTACGGGTTCGGATACGCAGTATTTT

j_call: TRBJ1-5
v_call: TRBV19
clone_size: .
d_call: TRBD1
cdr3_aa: CASQDLTGDNQPQHF
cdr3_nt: TGTGCCAGTCAGGACCTGACAGGGGACAATCAGCCCCAGCATTTT

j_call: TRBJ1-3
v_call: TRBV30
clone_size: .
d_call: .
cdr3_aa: CAWSPLDWSSGNTIYF
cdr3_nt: TGTGCCTGGAGTCCCTTGGATTGGAGCTCTGGAAACACCATATATTTT

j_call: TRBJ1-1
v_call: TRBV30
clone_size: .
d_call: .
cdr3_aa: CAWSLDSGLEAFF
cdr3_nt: TGTGCCTGGAGCCTGGACAGCGGCCTTGAAGCTTTCTTT

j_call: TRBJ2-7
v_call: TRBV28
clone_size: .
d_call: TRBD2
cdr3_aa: CASSLWGTSGAYEQYF
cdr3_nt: TGTGCCAGCAGTTTATGGGGTACTAGCGGGGCCTACGAGCAGTACTTC

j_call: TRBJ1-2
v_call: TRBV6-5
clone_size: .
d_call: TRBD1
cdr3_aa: CASGQGRHGYTF
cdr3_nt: TGTGCCAGCGGACAGGGGAGACATGGCTACACCTTC

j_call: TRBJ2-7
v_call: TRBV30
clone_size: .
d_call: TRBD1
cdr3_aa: CAWSSPEGTGVYEQYF
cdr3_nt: TGTGCCTGGAGTTCCCCCGAGGGGACAGGAGTTTACGAGCAGTACTTC

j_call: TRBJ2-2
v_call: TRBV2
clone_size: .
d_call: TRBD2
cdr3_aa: CASSAYAGEGGELFF
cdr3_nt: TGTGCCAGCAGTGCGTATGCGGGGGAAGGCGGGGAGCTGTTTTTT

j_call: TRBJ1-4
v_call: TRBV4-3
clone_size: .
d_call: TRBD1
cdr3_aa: CASSQVVPGGASNEKLFF
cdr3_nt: TGCGCCAGCAGCCAAGTAGTCCCAGGGGGCGCGTCTAATGAAAAACTGTTTTTT

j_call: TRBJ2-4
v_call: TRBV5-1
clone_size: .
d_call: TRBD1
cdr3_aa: CASSRRQGYDIQYF
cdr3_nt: TGCGCCAGCAGCAGGAGACAGGGGTATGACATTCAGTACTTC

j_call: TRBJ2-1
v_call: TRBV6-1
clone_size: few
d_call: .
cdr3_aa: CAIAEEGFYYNEQFF
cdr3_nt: TGTGCCATCGCTGAGGAGGGGTTTTACTACAATGAGCAGTTCTTC

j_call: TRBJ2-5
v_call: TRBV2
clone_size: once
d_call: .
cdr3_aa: CASTFSGQETQYF
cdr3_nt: TGTGCCAGCACATTTTCGGGGCAAGAGACCCAGTACTTC

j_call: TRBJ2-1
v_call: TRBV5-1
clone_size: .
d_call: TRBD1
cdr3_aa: CASSTDRGDEQFF
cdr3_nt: TGCGCCAGCAGTACGGACAGGGGAGATGAGCAGTTCTTC

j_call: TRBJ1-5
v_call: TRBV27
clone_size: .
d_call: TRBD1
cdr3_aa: CASPRQGAQQPQHF
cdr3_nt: TGTGCCAGCCCCCGACAGGGGGCTCAACAGCCCCAGCATTTT

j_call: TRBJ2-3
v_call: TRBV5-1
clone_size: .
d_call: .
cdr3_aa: CASSSERLPDTQYF
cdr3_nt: TGCGCCAGCAGCTCGGAGAGGTTACCAGATACGCAGTATTTT

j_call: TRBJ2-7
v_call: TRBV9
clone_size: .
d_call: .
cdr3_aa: CASSVESYSYEQYF
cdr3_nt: TGTGCCAGCAGCGTAGAAAGCTACTCCTACGAGCAGTACTTC

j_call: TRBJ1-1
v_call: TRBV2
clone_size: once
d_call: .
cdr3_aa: CASSAQGYTEAFF
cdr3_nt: TGTGCCAGCAGTGCTCAGGGATATACTGAAGCTTTCTTT

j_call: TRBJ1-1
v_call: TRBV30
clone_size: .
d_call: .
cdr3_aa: CAWRLVGTLGTEAFF
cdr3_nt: TGTGCCTGGAGATTGGTTGGGACATTAGGAACTGAAGCTTTCTTT

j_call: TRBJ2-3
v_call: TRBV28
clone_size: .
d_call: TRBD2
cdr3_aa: CASSDLRLARTSDTQYF
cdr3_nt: TGTGCCAGCAGTGATCTAAGACTAGCGAGGACTTCAGATACGCAGTATTTT

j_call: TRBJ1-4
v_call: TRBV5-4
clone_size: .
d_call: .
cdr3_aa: CATLEEKLFF
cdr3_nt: TGTGCCACCCTGGAGGAAAAACTGTTTTTT

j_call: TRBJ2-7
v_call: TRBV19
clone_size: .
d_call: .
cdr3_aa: CASSITDGEGYEQYF
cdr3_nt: TGTGCCAGTAGTATAACTGACGGTGAGGGCTACGAGCAGTACTTC

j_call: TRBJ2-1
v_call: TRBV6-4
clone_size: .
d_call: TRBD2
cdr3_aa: CASSDGGGNNEQFF
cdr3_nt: TGTGCCAGCAGTGATGGCGGGGGGAACAATGAGCAGTTCTTC

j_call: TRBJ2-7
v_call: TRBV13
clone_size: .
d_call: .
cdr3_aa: CASSLGGQGHSYEQYF
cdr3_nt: TGTGCCAGCAGCTTAGGGGGGCAGGGGCATTCCTACGAGCAGTACTTC

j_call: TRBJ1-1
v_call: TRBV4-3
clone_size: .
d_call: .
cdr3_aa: CASSQERAGRTEAFF
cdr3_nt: TGCGCCAGCAGCCAAGAAAGGGCAGGGCGCACTGAAGCTTTCTTT

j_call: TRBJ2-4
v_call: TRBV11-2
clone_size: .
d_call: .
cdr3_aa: CASSLDPPAGLNIQYF
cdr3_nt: TGTGCCAGCAGCTTAGATCCCCCGGCGGGGTTAAACATTCAGTACTTC